The 22 T cell receptor beta chains reported below all come from one sample, sequenced in a study of early T cells in non-severe SARS-CoV-2 infection. TCRdb reprocessed the 5' RACE reads with MiXCR, giving one entry per CDR3 protein. Found here are 20,000 or so distinct CDR3 sequences, less than 7.5% of them singletons; the top ten hold about 15%. The input for sequencing was whole blood, taken at baseline. Receptors originate from an adult who was a healthcare worker with PCR-confirmed SARS-CoV-2 infection or an uninfected control (not recorded which).

This chain joins TRBV6-5 and TRBJ2-3; D not resolved. CDR3 length: 15 residues. Germline loops: CDR1 MNHEY, CDR2 SVGAGI. The germline V and J ends were trimmed by 6 bases and 1 base, with 14 bases remaining between them. The CDR3 coding sequence is TGTGCCAGCAGCTCTGTCTTACGGGGCACAGATACGCAGTATTTT. As protein: CASSSVLRGTDTQYF.

At least ten counts were recorded for this clonotype. The V gene is TRBV18, the J gene TRBJ2-1, with TRBD2 identical over 7 bases. The germline gives CDR1 KGHSH, CDR2 LQKENI. The CDR3 has 12 amino acids. V was pared by 2 bases and J by 10 bases, with 2 bases of the junction left unmatched. CDR3 in amino acids: CASSPGRGEQFF. The DNA for the CDR3 is TGTGCCAGCTCACCAGGGAGGGGAGAGCAGTTCTTC.

This clonotype was detected many times. V gene TRBV6-5 combines with J gene TRBJ1-5, with 8 bases aligning to TRBD1. The CDR3 contains 13 residues. In germline, CDR1 is MNHEY, CDR2 SVGAGI. After removal of 6 bases from V and 7 bases from J, the junction contained 5 bases not matched to a gene. This CDR3 reads CASRGRGLQPQHF. As DNA, the CDR3 is TGTGCCAGCAGGGGCAGGGGGCTACAGCCCCAGCATTTT.

This clonotype was observed at least ten times. This rearrangement joins TRBV2 to TRBJ2-7; D gene ambiguous. The CDR3 sequence is 13 residues long. Trimming shortened V by 5 bases and J by 0 bases, and 8 bases separated the two germline ends. The germline CDR1 and CDR2 sequences are SNHLY and FYNNEI. In DNA, the CDR3 is TGTGCCAGCAGTCCAGACAACTCCTACGAGCAGTACTTC. It translates to CASSPDNSYEQYF.

The V and J genes are TRBV20-1 and TRBJ1-2, with D perhaps TRBD1 (6 bases). Germline V gene lookup returns CDR1 DFQATT and CDR2 SNEGSKA (reference sequence). The CDR3 is made up of 12 amino acids. V shed 6 bases and J shed 4 bases, with 12 bases lying between them. In DNA, the CDR3 is TGCAGTGCCCTGACAGGAGGCTATGGCTACACCTTC. Its translation is CSALTGGYGYTF.

This clonotype was counted many times. J is TRBJ1-2 and V is TRBV6-6; the D gene is possibly TRBD1 (5 bases). This CDR3 has 14 amino acids. V dropped 6 bases and J dropped 5 bases, with 16 bases sitting between them. Germline loops: CDR1 MNHNY, CDR2 SVGAGI (reference sequence). The CDR3 DNA reads as TGTGCCAGCAGGATCAGGGAGGGCTTATATGGCTACACCTTC. It translates to CASRIREGLYGYTF.

The table lists this clonotype with many counts. The gene calls are TRBV6-6 and TRBJ2-2; 10 bases map to TRBD2. The CDR3 is 17 amino acids. V trimming: 6 bases; J trimming: 4 bases; junction bases outside the gene matches: 11. Germline CDR1 reads MNHNY; CDR2 reads SVGAGI (reference sequence). The DNA of the CDR3 is TGTGCCAGCAGCACTTCAGCGGGGGGGCCGAGCACCGGGGAGCTGTTTTTT. This encodes CASSTSAGGPSTGELFF.

V is TRBV6-5 and J is TRBJ2-7; 15 bases map to TRBD2. Unmatched junction bases numbered 2, after V lost 6 bases and J lost 2 bases. The CDR3 totals 15 residues. Germline lookup yields CDR1 MNHEY and CDR2 SVGAGI. CDR3 DNA: TGTGCCAGCAGGCGGACTAGCGGGGGGGCCTACGAGCAGTACTTC. Encoded protein: CASRRTSGGAYEQYF.

At least ten counts were recorded for this clonotype. The rearrangement uses TRBV5-8 and TRBJ2-7; D might be TRBD1 (6 bases). V was clipped by 4 bases and J by 6 bases, with 14 bases between them. The CDR3 contains 13 residues. Germline V gene data show CDR1 as SGHTS and CDR2 as YDEGEE. This chain's CDR3 is CASSQQGGLEQYF. CDR3 DNA sequence: TGTGCCAGCAGCCAACAGGGCGGCCTCGAGCAGTACTTC. The whole variable domain, remainder taken from reference TRBV5-8 and TRBJ2-7, is EAGVTQSPTHLIKTRGQQATLRCSPISGHTSVYWYQQALGLGLQFLLWYDEGEERNRGNFPPRFSGRQFPNYSSELNVNALELEDSALYLCASSQQGGLEQYFGPGTRLTVT.

The chain is built from TRBV18 and TRBJ1-5; 7 bases line up with TRBD1. J lost 9 bases, V lost 6 bases, and 5 bases had no gene match. Germline CDR1 is KGHSH and CDR2 is LQKENI. The CDR3 sequence is 12 residues long. The CDR3 DNA follows: TGTGCCAGCTCCCAGGGGGAGCTGCCCCAGCATTTT. Translating gives CASSQGELPQHF.

This clonotype was seen only a few times. The J gene is TRBJ1-4, the V gene TRBV18; D not certain. V was clipped by 3 bases and J by 4 bases, with 9 bases between them. The V gene's germline CDR1 is KGHSH and CDR2 LQKENI. The CDR3 has 14 amino acids. CDR3 nucleotide sequence: TGTGCCAGCTCACCCTCGAGCTATAATGAAAAACTGTTTTTT. The encoded protein is CASSPSSYNEKLFF.

The chain has TRBV11-3 and TRBJ2-1; D is tentatively TRBD1 or TRBD2 (5 bases each). V was pared by 4 bases and J by 5 bases, with 9 bases between. Germline loops: CDR1 SGHNT, CDR2 YENEEA. This CDR3 region has 13 residues. The DNA of the CDR3 is TGTGCCAGCAGCTCCGGGGCCAACAATGAGCAGTTCTTC. The encoded protein is CASSSGANNEQFF.

This chain uses TRBV6-6 with TRBJ1-1; D gene unclear. V was trimmed by 2 bases and J by 6 bases, leaving 7 bases between them. The CDR3 consists of 12 residues. CDR1 is MNHNY and CDR2 is SVGAGI in the germline V gene (reference sequence). The chain's CDR3 is CASSYQDSEAFF. The DNA for the CDR3 is TGTGCCAGCAGTTACCAGGACTCTGAAGCTTTCTTT.

The genes are TRBV29-1 and TRBJ1-1, with D possibly being TRBD1 (5 bases). The CDR3 is 12 residues long. Trimming took off 3 bases at V and 5 bases at J, with 10 bases between the two ends. Germline V gene lookup returns CDR1 SQVTM and CDR2 ANQGSEA. CDR3 in amino acids: CSVDRGRTEAFF. DNA of the CDR3: TGCAGCGTTGATAGGGGACGGACTGAAGCTTTCTTT. The entire variable domain, with the rest obtained from reference TRBV29-1 and TRBJ1-1, is as follows: SAVISQKPSRDICQRGTSLTIQCQVDSQVTMMFWYRQQPGQSLTLIATANQGSEATYESGFVIDKFPISRPNLTFSTLTVSNMSPEDSSIYLCSVDRGRTEAFFGQGTRLTVV.

This clonotype was observed at least ten times. V gene TRBV7-6 combines with J gene TRBJ2-5; D gene ambiguous. The CDR3 consists of 13 residues. V was trimmed by 4 bases and J by 6 bases, leaving 12 bases between them. Germline assignment: CDR1 SGHVS and CDR2 FNYEAQ. The DNA for the CDR3 is TGTGCCAGCAGCTATGGGTCAACGCAGACCCAGTACTTC. As protein: CASSYGSTQTQYF.

In this sample, this clonotype turned up many times. The genes are TRBV7-9 and TRBJ1-3; D is uncertain. V dropped 5 bases and J dropped 4 bases, with 15 bases sitting between them. The CDR3 runs to 15 residues. Germline CDR1 and CDR2: SEHNR and FQNEAQ (reference sequence). The CDR3, as DNA: TGTGCCAGCAGCACCCTCGAAGGTTTCGGAAACACCATATATTTT. This encodes CASSTLEGFGNTIYF. The variable domain in full, with the rest retrieved from reference TRBV7-9 and TRBJ1-3, is DTGVSQNPRHKITKRGQNVTFRCDPISEHNRLYWYRQTLGQGPEFLTYFQNEAQLEKSRLLSDRFSAERPKGSFSTLEIQRTEQGDSAMYLCASSTLEGFGNTIYFGEGSWLTVV.

This clonotype has only a few counts. The gene calls are TRBV30 and TRBJ2-2, with D possibly being TRBD1 (6 bases). Germline V gene data show CDR1 as GTSNPN and CDR2 as SVGIG (reference sequence). V lost 2 bases to trimming and J lost 5 bases, with 9 bases between them. The CDR3 is 13 amino acids. CDR3 nucleotides: TGTGCCTGGAGTCGAACAGGGACCGGGGAGCTGTTTTTT. Its translation: CAWSRTGTGELFF.

The chain couples TRBV3-1 to TRBJ2-5; D gene ambiguous. The V end was cut by 1 base, the J end by 5 bases, with 8 bases between. The CDR3 has 13 residues. Germline loops: CDR1 LGHDT, CDR2 YNNKEL (reference sequence). Here the CDR3 reads CASSQALPETQYF. The CDR3 nucleotides read TGTGCCAGCAGCCAAGCTCTACCGGAGACCCAGTACTTC.

This clonotype was detected many times. V usage is TRBV12-3 or TRBV12-4 and J usage is TRBJ1-2, with 11 bases identical to TRBD1. The CDR3 contains 15 residues. After removal of 3 bases from V and 10 bases from J, the junction contained 10 bases not matched to a gene. The CDR3 coding sequence is TGTGCCAGCAGTTTCCGTGGACAGGGGGCGAACCTCTACACCTTC. It specifies CASSFRGQGANLYTF.

The chain links TRBV10-3 to TRBJ1-6; D is unresolved. Trimming took off 2 bases at V and 0 bases at J, with 11 bases between the two ends. Germline V gives CDR1 ENHRY, CDR2 SYGVKD. CDR3 length: 17 residues. The CDR3 coding sequence is TGTGCCATCAGTGAGCCCGGCCGGAGCTCCTATAATTCACCCCTCCACTTT. Translating gives CAISEPGRSSYNSPLHF.

This clonotype was observed many times. The V and J genes are TRBV6-5 and TRBJ1-2; possible D gene TRBD1, 6 bases. V lost 8 bases and J 4 bases, leaving 14 bases between the germline ends. There are 13 residues in the CDR3. Germline-derived CDR1 and CDR2 are MNHEY and SVGAGI. Here the CDR3 DNA reads TGTGCCAGCGGCGACAGGCCGACCTATGGCTACACCTTC. Translated, it gives CASGDRPTYGYTF.

This clonotype was detected a few times. The rearrangement links TRBV7-2 to TRBJ2-5; 8 positions match TRBD1. Germline trimming cut 5 bases from V and 3 bases from J; bases unmatched to any gene: 5. CDR3 length equals 14 residues. Germline CDR1 is SGHTA and CDR2 is FQGNSA. The CDR3 loop reads CASSPWTGKETQYF. The CDR3 bases are TGTGCCAGCAGCCCCTGGACAGGGAAAGAGACCCAGTACTTC.